This TCR beta chain is drawn from a study of regulatory T cells in long-lasting Graves disease. Assembly of TCR beta libraries relied on iRepertoire HTBI primers together with Arm-PCR of CDR3 regions. A single record per CDR3 protein comes from TCRdb applying MiXCR to the multiplex PCR reads. The profile shows 400,000 to 500,000 distinct CDR3 sequences, 16% of them singletons. Described time point: newly diagnosed GD, antithyroid drugs for less than 3 months. From RNA extracted from PBMCs, the TCR library was made. Trimming at V came to 5 bases and at J to 5 bases, leaving 12 bases not matched to a gene. CDR1 and CDR2 from the germline V gene are SGHAT and FQNNGV. The CDR3 is 16 amino acids. In addition, the sample was reused for a study of T cells in Graves' hyperthyroidism and ophthalmopathy.

Sequencing was performed on peripheral blood mononuclear cells (PBMCs), taken at new diagnosis, from a patient treated with antithyroid drugs. The receptor was isolated from a woman in her twenties or thirties with Graves disease. J is TRBJ1-2 and V is TRBV11-2, with TRBD1 matching over 9 bases. CDR3 in DNA: TGTGCCAGCAGCCGCCTGAAAACCGACAGGGGGTATGGCTACACCTTC. This gives the protein CASSRLKTDRGYGYTF. The full variable domain, in which reference TRBV11-2 and TRBJ1-2 provide the parts outside the CDR3, is EAGVAQSPRYKIIEKRQSVAFWCNPISGHATLYWYQQILGQGPKLLIQFQNNGVVDDSQLPKDRFSAERLKGVDSTLKIQPAKLEDSAVYLCASSRLKTDRGYGYTFGSGTRLTVV.